This T cell receptor beta chain was retrieved from a study of T-cell reconstitution after alpha-beta-depleted transplantation in children. As concerns this clonotype: Its antigen is as yet unknown.

Unique molecular identifiers tagged the TCRbeta library. TCRdb called the PCR reads again in MiXCR, with one record for every CDR3 protein. The table shows 250,000 to 400,000 distinct CDR3 sequences, with approximately 23% occurring only once. The CDR3 is 15 residues long. V was pared by 6 bases and J by 4 bases, with 10 bases of the junction left unmatched. Looked up from germline, CDR1 is WNHNN and CDR2 is SYGVQD (reference sequence). Study-wide findings and caveats: At one year after transplant, newly produced T cells mostly accounted for T-cell counts and diversity. The origin of high day-60 TCRbeta diversity in some patients lay in surviving recipient T cells and thymic progenitors. By about two months after transplant, alpha-beta T cells reportedly arose from several hundred graft clones that had expanded.

The TCR sequence derives from a male patient between 10 and 17 years old who had a stem cell transplant for acute lymphoblastic leukemia, so the T cells may come from the graft donor. Material: PBMCs, mostly from graft donor cells, obtained 180 days after TCRalphabeta/CD19-depleted stem cell transplant. The J gene is TRBJ1-2, the V gene TRBV10-1; the match to TRBD1 covers 8 bases. The CDR3 here is CASSSDRGGSYGYTF. Here the CDR3 DNA reads TGCGCCAGCAGCTCCGACAGGGGAGGGAGCTATGGCTACACCTTC.